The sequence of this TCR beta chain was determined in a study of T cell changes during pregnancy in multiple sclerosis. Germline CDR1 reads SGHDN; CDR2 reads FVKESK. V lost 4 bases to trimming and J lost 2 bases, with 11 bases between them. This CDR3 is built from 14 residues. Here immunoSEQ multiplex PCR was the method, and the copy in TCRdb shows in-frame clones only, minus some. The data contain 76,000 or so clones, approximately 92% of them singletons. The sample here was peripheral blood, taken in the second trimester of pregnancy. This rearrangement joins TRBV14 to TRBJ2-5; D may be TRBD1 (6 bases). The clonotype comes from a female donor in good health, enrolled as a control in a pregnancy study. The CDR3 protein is CASSPDRAQETQYF. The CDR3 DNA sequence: TGTGCCAGCAGCCCGGACAGAGCACAAGAGACCCAGTACTTC.